The 11 T cell receptor beta chains in this list originate from one sample, sequenced in a study of cytomegalovirus exposure and HLA in healthy donors. Use of 60 Vbeta and 13 Jbeta primers characterized the PCR. Sequencing was performed with immunoSEQ multiplex PCR; in TCRdb, only in-frame clones are kept and a portion is missing. The sample contains 110,000 or so clones, less than 10% of which appear only once. Sequencing was done on a sample of PBMCs. The receptor source for this set is a woman in her thirties or forties in good health and CMV-seropositive.

This CDR3 reads CASSSGQLNEQFF. In DNA, the CDR3 is TGTGCCAGTAGTTCGGGACAGCTAAATGAGCAGTTCTTC. The genes are TRBV19 and TRBJ2-1; TRBD1 agrees at 7 bases. This CDR3 region has 13 residues. The germline CDR1 and CDR2 sequences are LNHDA and SQIVND (reference sequence). J was trimmed by 7 bases and V by 5 bases; bases with no gene match: 5.

This clone was seen more than once but under ten times. The chain carries TRBV5-6 and TRBJ2-1, with D possibly matching TRBD1 (5 bases). Germline V gene data show CDR1 as SGHDT and CDR2 as YYEEEE. The V end was cut by 7 bases, the J end by 7 bases, with 12 bases between. The CDR3 covers 12 residues. CDR3 loop: CASGLRGNEQFF. The CDR3 region has the DNA TGTGCCAGCGGCCTTAGGGGAAATGAGCAGTTCTTC.

This clone was recorded many times. The chain joins TRBV6-1 to TRBJ1-4; 8 bases match TRBD1. CDR1 and CDR2 (germline): MNHNS, SASEGT. V lost 1 base to trimming and J lost 8 bases; unmatched junction nucleotides: 9. This CDR3 is built from 16 residues. In nucleotides, the CDR3 is TGTGCCAGCAGTGAAGGGGCAGGGGGCGCGCTGGAAAAACTGTTTTTT. Translating gives CASSEGAGGALEKLFF.

This clone was seen a few times. This sequence joins TRBV5-1 and TRBJ2-7; tentatively, D is TRBD1 (7 bases). The V gene lost 0 bases and the J gene lost 5 bases, with 12 bases spanning the gap. This CDR3 has 14 amino acids. Germline loops: CDR1 SGHRS, CDR2 YFSETQ. The CDR3 sequence: CASSLGIRGDEQYF. CDR3 sequence (DNA): TGCGCCAGCAGCTTGGGGATCAGGGGGGACGAGCAGTACTTC.

V is TRBV5-5 and J is TRBJ2-1, with a tentative D call TRBD2 (7 bases). V was shortened by 1 base and J by 6 bases, with 17 bases between the two germline ends. This CDR3 has 16 amino acids. Germline V gives CDR1 SGHKS, CDR2 YYEKEE (reference sequence). The CDR3 DNA reads as TGTGCCAGCAGCTTGTTTTCGGGGGGCCCTCTCAATGAGCAGTTCTTC. It specifies CASSLFSGGPLNEQFF. Full variable domain (rest looked up from reference TRBV5-5 and TRBJ2-1): DAGVTQSPTHLIKTRGQQVTLRCSPISGHKSVSWYQQVLGQGPQFIFQYYEKEERGRGNFPDRFSARQFPNYSSELNVNALLLGDSALYLCASSLFSGGPLNEQFFGPGTRLTVL.

The V gene is TRBV19, the J gene TRBJ2-3, with TRBD2 identical over 12 bases. This CDR3 is built from 15 residues. V was clipped by 5 bases and J by 6 bases; unmatched bases: 6. The germline V gene encodes CDR1 LNHDA and CDR2 SQIVND (reference sequence). CDR3 sequence (DNA): TGTGCCAGTAGTCCGACTAGCGGGGGAGGGGATACGCAGTATTTT. Translating gives CASSPTSGGGDTQYF.

This clone was picked up a small number of times. The V gene is TRBV5-1, the J gene TRBJ1-2; TRBD1 matches at 7 bases. V shed 4 bases and J 4 bases; nucleotides not matched to a gene: 7. The CDR3 runs to 14 residues. CDR1 and CDR2 (germline): SGHRS, YFSETQ. CDR3 loop: CASSDNRGLYGYTF. The DNA for the CDR3 is TGCGCCAGCAGCGATAACAGGGGACTCTATGGCTACACCTTC.

V is TRBV27 and J is TRBJ2-1, with D maybe TRBD1 (6 bases). This CDR3 region has 14 residues. The germline CDR1 and CDR2 sequences are MNHEY and SMNVEV (reference sequence). Trimming pared 5 bases from V and 4 bases from J, leaving 12 bases between. The CDR3 DNA reads as TGTGCCAGCAGTACAGGGATGGGGTACAATGAGCAGTTCTTC. This encodes CASSTGMGYNEQFF.

The chain links TRBV29-1 to TRBJ2-7; a weak D match, TRBD1 (6 bases). The CDR3 covers 14 residues. Germline CDR1 SQVTM, CDR2 ANQGSEA. V lost 7 bases and J lost 2, with 18 bases in between. CDR3 in amino acids: CSAFARGNPYEQYF. In DNA, the CDR3 is TGCAGCGCCTTCGCCAGGGGTAACCCCTACGAGCAGTACTTC.

The rearrangement links TRBV29-1 to TRBJ2-1, with 11 positions matching TRBD1. Germline V gives CDR1 SQVTM, CDR2 ANQGSEA. Germline trimming cut 7 bases from V and 9 bases from J; bases unmatched to any gene: 11. The CDR3 contains 14 residues. The CDR3 DNA is TGCAGCGCTTTCCGGGACAGGGGGACGGGTGAGCAGTTCTTC. Translating gives CSAFRDRGTGEQFF.

The rearrangement links TRBV12-5 to TRBJ2-3; no reliable D call. The germline V and J ends were trimmed by 1 base and 4 bases, with 3 bases remaining between them. Germline CDR1 is LGHNT and CDR2 is FRNRAP. This CDR3 region has 12 residues. CDR3 DNA sequence: TGTGCTAGTGGTTTGGGCGCAGATACGCAGTATTTT. It specifies CASGLGADTQYF.